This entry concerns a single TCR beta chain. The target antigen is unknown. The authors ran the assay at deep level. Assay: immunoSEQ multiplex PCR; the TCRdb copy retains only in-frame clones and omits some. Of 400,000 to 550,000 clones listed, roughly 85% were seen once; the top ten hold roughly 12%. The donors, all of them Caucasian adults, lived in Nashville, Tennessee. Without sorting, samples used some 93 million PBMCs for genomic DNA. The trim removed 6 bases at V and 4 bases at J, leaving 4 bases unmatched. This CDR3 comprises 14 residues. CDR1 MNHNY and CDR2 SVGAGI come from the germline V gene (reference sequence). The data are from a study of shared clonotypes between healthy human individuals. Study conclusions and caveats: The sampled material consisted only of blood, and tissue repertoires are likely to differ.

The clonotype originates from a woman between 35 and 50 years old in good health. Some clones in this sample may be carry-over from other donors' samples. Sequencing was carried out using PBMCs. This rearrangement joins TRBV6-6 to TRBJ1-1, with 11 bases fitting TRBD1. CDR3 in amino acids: CASRGQGAGTEAFF. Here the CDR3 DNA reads TGTGCCAGCAGAGGACAGGGGGCCGGCACTGAAGCTTTCTTT.